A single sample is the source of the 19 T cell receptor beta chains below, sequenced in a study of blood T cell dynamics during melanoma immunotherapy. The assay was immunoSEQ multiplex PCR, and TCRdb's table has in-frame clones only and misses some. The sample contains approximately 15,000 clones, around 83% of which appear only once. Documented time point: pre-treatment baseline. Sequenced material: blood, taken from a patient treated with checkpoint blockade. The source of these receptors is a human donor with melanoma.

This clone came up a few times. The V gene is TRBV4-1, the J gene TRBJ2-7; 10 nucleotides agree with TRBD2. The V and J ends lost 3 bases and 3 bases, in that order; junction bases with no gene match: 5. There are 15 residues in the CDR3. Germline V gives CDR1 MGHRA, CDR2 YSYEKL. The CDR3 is CASSQVAGGYYEQYF. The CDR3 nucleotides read TGCGCCAGCAGCCAGGTAGCGGGGGGCTACTACGAGCAGTACTTC.

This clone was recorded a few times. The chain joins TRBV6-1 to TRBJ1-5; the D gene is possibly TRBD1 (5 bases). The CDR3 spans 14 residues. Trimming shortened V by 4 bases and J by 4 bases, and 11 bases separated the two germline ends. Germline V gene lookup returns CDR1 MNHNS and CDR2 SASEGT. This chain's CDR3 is CASSGGAENQPQHF. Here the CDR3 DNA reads TGTGCCAGCAGTGGAGGGGCAGAGAATCAGCCCCAGCATTTT.

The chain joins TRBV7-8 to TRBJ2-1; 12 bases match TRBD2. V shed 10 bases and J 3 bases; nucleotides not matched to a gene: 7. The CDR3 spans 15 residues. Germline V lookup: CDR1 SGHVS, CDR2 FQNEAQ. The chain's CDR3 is CATSGGVRGYNEQFF. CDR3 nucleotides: TGTGCCACTAGCGGGGGGGTCCGGGGCTACAATGAGCAGTTCTTC. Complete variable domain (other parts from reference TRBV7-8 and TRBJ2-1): GAGVSQSPRYKVAKRGQDVALRCDPISGHVSLFWYQQALGQGPEFLTYFQNEAQLDKSGLPSDRFFAERPEGSVSTLKIQRTQQEDSAVYLCATSGGVRGYNEQFFGPGTRLTVL.

As DNA, the CDR3 is TGTGCCAGCAGAACGACAGGGGGAAAGAAGACCCAGTACTTC. Encoded protein: CASRTTGGKKTQYF. V gene TRBV6-5 combines with J gene TRBJ2-5; 9 positions match TRBD1. This CDR3 is built from 14 residues. The junction had 8 bases not matched to a gene; V was cut back by 6 bases and J by 6 bases. Germline CDR1 and CDR2: MNHEY and SVGAGI.

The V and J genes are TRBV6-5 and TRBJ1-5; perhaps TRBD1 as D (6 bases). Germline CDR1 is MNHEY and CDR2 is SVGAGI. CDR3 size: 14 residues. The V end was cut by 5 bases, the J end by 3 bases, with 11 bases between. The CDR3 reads CASSRTAINQPQHF. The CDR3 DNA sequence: TGTGCCAGCAGTCGGACAGCTATCAATCAGCCCCAGCATTTT.

CDR3 region: CASSLDGTGNGYTF. CDR3 nucleotides: TGCGCCAGCAGCTTGGACGGGACAGGGAATGGCTACACCTTC. This rearrangement joins TRBV5-1 to TRBJ1-2, with 9 nucleotides matching TRBD1. In germline, CDR1 is SGHRS, CDR2 YFSETQ. There are 14 residues in the CDR3. Germline trimming cut 0 bases from V and 6 bases from J; bases unmatched to any gene: 3.

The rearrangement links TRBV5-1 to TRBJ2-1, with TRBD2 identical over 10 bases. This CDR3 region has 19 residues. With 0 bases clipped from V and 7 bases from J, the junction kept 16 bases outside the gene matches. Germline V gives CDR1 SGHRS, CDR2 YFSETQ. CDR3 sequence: CASSLGAGWASGSRNEQFF. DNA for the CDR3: TGCGCCAGCAGCTTGGGAGCCGGTTGGGCTAGCGGGAGTAGAAATGAGCAGTTCTTC.

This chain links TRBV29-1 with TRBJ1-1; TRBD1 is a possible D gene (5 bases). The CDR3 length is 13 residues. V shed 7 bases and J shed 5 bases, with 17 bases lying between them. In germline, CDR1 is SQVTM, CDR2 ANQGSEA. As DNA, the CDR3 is TGCAGCGCAAGGGCCCCCGGGGGGACTGAAGCTTTCTTT. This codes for CSARAPGGTEAFF.

The CDR3 loop reads CASIRGGRGGLGAFF. The CDR3 bases are TGTGCCAGTATAAGGGGAGGAAGGGGAGGACTTGGAGCTTTCTTT. The chain employs TRBV19 and TRBJ1-1, with D tentatively TRBD1 (5 bases). The ends were cut back, 7 bases at V and 10 bases at J, with 25 bases in the middle. The CDR3 covers 15 residues. CDR1 is LNHDA, CDR2 SQIVND, per germline (reference sequence).

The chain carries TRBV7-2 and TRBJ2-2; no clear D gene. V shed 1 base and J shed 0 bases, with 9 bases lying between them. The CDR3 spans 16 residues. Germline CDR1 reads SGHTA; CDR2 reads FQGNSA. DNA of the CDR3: TGTGCCAGCAGCTTAGGGCTAGTAACGAACACCGGGGAGCTGTTTTTT. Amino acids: CASSLGLVTNTGELFF.

The CDR3 nucleotides are TGCGCCAGCAGAGCTACAGGTTCCTCCTACGAGCAGTACTTC. Protein: CASRATGSSYEQYF. This chain links TRBV10-2 with TRBJ2-7; D might be TRBD1 (5 bases). V lost 6 bases, J lost 0 bases, and 12 bases lay in between. The CDR3 length is 14 residues. From germline, CDR1 is WSHSY and CDR2 SAAADI.

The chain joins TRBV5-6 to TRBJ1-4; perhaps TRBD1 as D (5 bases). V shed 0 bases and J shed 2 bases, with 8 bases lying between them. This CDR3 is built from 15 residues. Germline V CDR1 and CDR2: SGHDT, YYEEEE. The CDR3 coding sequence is TGTGCCAGCAGCTTGGTGGGGGAGACTAATGAAAAACTGTTTTTT. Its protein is CASSLVGETNEKLFF.

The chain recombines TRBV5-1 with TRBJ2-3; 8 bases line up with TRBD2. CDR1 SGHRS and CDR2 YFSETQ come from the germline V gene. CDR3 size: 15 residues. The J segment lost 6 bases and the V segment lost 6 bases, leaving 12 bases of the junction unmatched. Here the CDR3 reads CASMGPPAGDDTQYF. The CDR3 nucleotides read TGCGCCAGCATGGGGCCCCCAGCGGGAGATGATACGCAGTATTTT. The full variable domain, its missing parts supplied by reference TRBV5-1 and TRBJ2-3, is KAGVTQTPRYLIKTRGQQVTLSCSPISGHRSVSWYQQTPGQGLQFLFEYFSETQRNKGNFPGRFSGRQFSNSRSEMNVSTLELGDSALYLCASMGPPAGDDTQYFGPGTRLTVL.

CDR3 DNA: TGTGCCAGCAGCTTTCCTAGCGGACAAGAGACCCAGTACTTC. Translated: CASSFPSGQETQYF. The chain joins TRBV7-9 to TRBJ2-5; TRBD2 matches at 7 bases. Trimming cost V 3 bases and J 2 bases; bases outside gene matches: 3. CDR1 is SEHNR and CDR2 is FQNEAQ in the germline V gene (reference sequence). The CDR3 is 14 residues long.

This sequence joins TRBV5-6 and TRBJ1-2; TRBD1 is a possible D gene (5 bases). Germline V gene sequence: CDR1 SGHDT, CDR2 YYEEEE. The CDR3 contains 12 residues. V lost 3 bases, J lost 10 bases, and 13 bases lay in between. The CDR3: CASSWGTDYYTF. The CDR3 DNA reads TGTGCCAGCAGCTGGGGGACCGATTACTACACCTTC.

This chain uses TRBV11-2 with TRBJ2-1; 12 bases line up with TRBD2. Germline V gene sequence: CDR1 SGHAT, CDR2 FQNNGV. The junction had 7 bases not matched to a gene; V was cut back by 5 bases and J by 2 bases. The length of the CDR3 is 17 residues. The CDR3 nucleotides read TGTGCCAGCAGCCCCAACCCTAGCGGGGGGGCCTACAATGAGCAGTTCTTC. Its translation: CASSPNPSGGAYNEQFF.

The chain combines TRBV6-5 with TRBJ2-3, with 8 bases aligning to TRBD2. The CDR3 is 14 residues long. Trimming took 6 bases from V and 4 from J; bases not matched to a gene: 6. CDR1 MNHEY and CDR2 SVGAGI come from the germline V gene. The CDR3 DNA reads TGTGCCAGCAGACGGAGCGGGAGATCAGATACGCAGTATTTT. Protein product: CASRRSGRSDTQYF.

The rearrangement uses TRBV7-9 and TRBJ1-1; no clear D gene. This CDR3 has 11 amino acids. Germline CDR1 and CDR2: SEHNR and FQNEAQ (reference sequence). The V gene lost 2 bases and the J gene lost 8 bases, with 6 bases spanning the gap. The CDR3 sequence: CASSLSMEAFF. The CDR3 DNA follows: TGTGCCAGCAGCTTATCAATGGAAGCTTTCTTT.

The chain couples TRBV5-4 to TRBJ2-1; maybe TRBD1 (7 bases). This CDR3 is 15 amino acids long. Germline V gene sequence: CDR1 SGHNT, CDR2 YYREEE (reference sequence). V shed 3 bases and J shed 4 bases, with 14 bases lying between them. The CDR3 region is CASSSRGTDYNEQFF. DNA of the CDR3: TGTGCCAGCAGCTCCCGGGGGACAGATTACAATGAGCAGTTCTTC.